These 27 T cell receptor beta chains share one sample of origin, sequenced in a study of technical replicates of blood from four donors listed by TCRdb under 2017. Libraries were made using the immunoSEQ multiplex PCR assay. TCRdb took over this immuneACCESS table, retaining in-frame rearrangements with V and J assigned. Such tables are incomplete; in checked studies, under half of the missing clones stem from an unresolved V gene, and the remainder is unexplained. This sample comprises tens of thousands of clones, 93% of them detected only once. Clones ranked in the top ten supply 0.2% to 0.3% of the sample. Sequenced input: T cells isolated from PBMCs. Source of these receptors: a human donor in good health.

This chain links TRBV21-1 with TRBJ2-1; the D call TRBD2 from the table was never checked on the DNA. TRBV21-1 is given as a pseudogene. The CDR3 has 13 amino acids. The CDR3 here is CASSKKEGSEQFF. The CDR3 DNA sequence: TGTGCCAGCAGCAAAAAGGAAGGGAGCGAGCAGTTCTTC.

The chain recombines TRBV19 with TRBJ2-2; 8 bases are a match to TRBD1. V was pared by 3 bases and J by 4 bases, with 4 bases of the junction left unmatched. The CDR3 is 15 amino acids. Germline CDR1 and CDR2: LNHDA and SQIVND (reference sequence). The CDR3 DNA reads as TGTGCCAGTAGTATTCCAGGGGGCCTCACCGGGGAGCTGTTTTTT. Its protein product is CASSIPGGLTGELFF.

This chain uses TRBV7-9 with TRBJ1-5; the match to TRBD1 covers 9 bases. CDR1 is SEHNR, CDR2 FQNEAQ, per germline (reference sequence). With V trimmed by 5 bases and J by 0 bases, 5 bases remained unmatched. CDR3 size: 16 residues. In nucleotides, the CDR3 is TGTGCCAGCAGCCCCGGGACAGGGTATAGCAATCAGCCCCAGCATTTT. This encodes CASSPGTGYSNQPQHF.

The genes are TRBV6-1 and TRBJ1-1; D ambiguous. The V end lost 7 bases, the J end lost 3 bases, and 15 bases lay between the germline ends. CDR3 length: 14 amino acids. Per germline, CDR1 MNHNS and CDR2 SASEGT. DNA of the CDR3: TGTGCCAGCATCCACCGGGGAGCAGACACTGAAGCTTTCTTT. The encoded protein is CASIHRGADTEAFF.

About this clone itself: Distinct nucleotide sequences in the sample also encode this CDR3. The V gene is TRBV9, the J gene TRBJ2-1, with TRBD2 identical over 10 bases. Trimming removed 2 bases from V and 4 bases from J; junction bases left unmatched: 3. Germline CDR1 SGDLS, CDR2 YYNGEE. The CDR3 spans 15 residues. In DNA form, the CDR3 reads TGTGCCAGCAGCGTGCGACTAGCGGGTTACAATGAGCAGTTCTTC. As protein: CASSVRLAGYNEQFF.

The chain couples TRBV18 to TRBJ2-3, with 9 bases that match TRBD2. The germline gives CDR1 KGHSH, CDR2 LQKENI. V lost 1 base and J lost 3; bases outside the gene matches: 11. CDR3 length: 18 amino acids. CDR3 in DNA: TGTGCCAGCTCACCACGAGGTTCAAGACTAGCGGATACAGATACGCAGTATTTT. It translates to CASSPRGSRLADTDTQYF.

This clone was seen just once. The chain links TRBV28 to TRBJ1-2; 8 bases line up with TRBD1. CDR1 is MDHEN, CDR2 SYDVKM, per germline. This CDR3 spans 15 amino acids. The ends lost 7 bases at V and 5 bases at J; junction bases unmatched: 12. CDR3 in amino acids: CASTTPGQGGYGYTF. CDR3 nucleotide sequence: TGTGCCAGCACCACGCCTGGACAGGGAGGTTATGGCTACACCTTC.

The chain combines TRBV5-6 with TRBJ2-3; the D gene is possibly TRBD2 (5 bases). Trimming left V 3 bases short and J 2 bases short, with 16 bases between. The CDR3 sequence is 16 residues long. The germline gives CDR1 SGHDT, CDR2 YYEEEE. The CDR3 here is CASSSRLTDPTDTQYF. As DNA, the CDR3 is TGTGCCAGCAGCTCCCGACTAACAGATCCCACAGATACGCAGTATTTT. Looking up the rest from reference TRBV5-6 and TRBJ2-3 gives the full variable domain: DAGVTQSPTHLIKTRGQQVTLRCSPKSGHDTVSWYQQALGQGPQFIFQYYEEEERQRGNFPDRFSGHQFPNYSSELNVNALLLGDSALYLCASSSRLTDPTDTQYFGPGTRLTVL.

The chain couples TRBV29-1 to TRBJ2-1; 10 positions match TRBD2. Per germline, CDR1 SQVTM and CDR2 ANQGSEA. This CDR3 contains 15 residues. J lost 6 bases, V lost 6 bases, and 11 bases had no gene match. The CDR3 reads CSVSSGRAFINEQFF. The DNA for the CDR3 is TGCAGCGTGTCAAGCGGGAGGGCCTTCATCAATGAGCAGTTCTTC.

This clone was counted between two and nine times. The rearrangement uses TRBV29-1 and TRBJ1-1; TRBD1 aligns across 11 bases. V trimming: 5 bases; J trimming: 4 bases; junction bases outside the gene matches: 6. The germline CDR1 and CDR2 sequences are SQVTM and ANQGSEA. There are 14 residues in the CDR3. DNA for the CDR3: TGCAGCGTTTTGGTGGGGACAGGGGGCACTGAAGCTTTCTTT. Protein product: CSVLVGTGGTEAFF.

The V gene is TRBV5-1, the J gene TRBJ1-1; TRBD1 might be the D (5 bases). V was pared by 0 bases and J by 0 bases, with 12 bases between. CDR3 length equals 16 residues. CDR1 is SGHRS and CDR2 is YFSETQ in the germline V gene. The CDR3 nucleotides read TGCGCCAGCAGCTTGGGGTTCCGACAGATGAACACTGAAGCTTTCTTT. It encodes CASSLGFRQMNTEAFF.

The chain couples TRBV14 to TRBJ1-4; D is undetermined. The CDR3 extends over 13 amino acids. Trimming removed 3 bases from V and 5 bases from J, with 7 bases in between. Germline lookup yields CDR1 SGHDN and CDR2 FVKESK. CDR3 sequence: CASSQRWNEKLFF. As DNA, the CDR3 is TGTGCCAGCAGCCAGAGGTGGAATGAAAAACTGTTTTTT.

J is TRBJ1-1 and V is TRBV30, with a possible D match to TRBD1 (5 bases). The CDR3 has 14 residues. Germline V gene lookup returns CDR1 GTSNPN and CDR2 SVGIG (reference sequence). V was trimmed by 4 bases and J by 2 bases, leaving 14 bases between them. Here the CDR3 DNA reads TGTGCCTGGACCAACTACCGGACAAACACTGAAGCTTTCTTT. This translates into CAWTNYRTNTEAFF.

This clone has just one count. The CDR3 DNA follows: TGTGCCAGCAGCAAAACCAGGAGGGAGACCCAGTACTTC. This gives the protein CASSKTRRETQYF. The genes are TRBV7-9 and TRBJ2-5, with D perhaps matching TRBD2 (5 bases). Trimming shortened V by 5 bases and J by 5 bases, and 12 bases separated the two germline ends. Germline CDR1 SEHNR, CDR2 FQNEAQ (reference sequence). CDR3 length: 13 residues. Full variable domain (outside the CDR3, taken from reference TRBV7-9 and TRBJ2-5): DTGVSQNPRHKITKRGQNVTFRCDPISEHNRLYWYRQTLGQGPEFLTYFQNEAQLEKSRLLSDRFSAERPKGSFSTLEIQRTEQGDSAMYLCASSKTRRETQYFGPGTRLLVL.

The chain joins TRBV18 to TRBJ1-2, with 7 bases lining up with TRBD1. The germline V gene encodes CDR1 KGHSH and CDR2 LQKENI. V gave up 2 bases and J gave up 4 bases; unmatched junction bases: 10. CDR3 length: 16 residues. The CDR3 DNA follows: TGTGCCAGCTCACCAAATCAGGCCAGGGGGTCCTATGGCTACACCTTC. This codes for CASSPNQARGSYGYTF.

The CDR3 DNA reads TGTGCCAGCAGCTTTAGTGATGAGCAGTTCTTC. This codes for CASSFSDEQFF. J is TRBJ2-1 and V is TRBV11-2; no reliable D call. This CDR3 region has 11 residues. CDR1 and CDR2 (germline): SGHAT, FQNNGV. V lost 3 bases to trimming and J lost 8 bases, with 5 bases between them.

The rearrangement uses TRBV28 and TRBJ2-7, with TRBD2 as a possible D gene (7 bases). This CDR3 is 16 amino acids long. The germline gives CDR1 MDHEN, CDR2 SYDVKM. Trimming took 6 bases from V and 5 from J, leaving 23 bases between them. DNA for the CDR3: TGTGCCAGCAGGTTGGGGGGGGCACTCCCCGGGAACGAGCAGTACTTC. As protein: CASRLGGALPGNEQYF. Full variable domain (missing parts from reference TRBV28 and TRBJ2-7): DVKVTQSSRYLVKRTGEKVFLECVQDMDHENMFWYRQDPGLGLRLIYFSYDVKMKEKGDIPEGYSVSREKKERFSLILESASTNQTSMYLCASRLGGALPGNEQYFGPGTRLTVT.

CDR3 DNA: TGTGCCAGTAGTATGGTGGGCGGGAAAGGGAATGAGCAGTTCTTC. Encoded protein: CASSMVGGKGNEQFF. V gene TRBV19 combines with J gene TRBJ2-1; tentatively, D is TRBD2 (6 bases). V was clipped by 3 bases and J by 7 bases, with 16 bases between them. Per germline, CDR1 LNHDA and CDR2 SQIVND (reference sequence). This CDR3 is built from 15 residues. The variable domain in full, with the rest retrieved from reference TRBV19 and TRBJ2-1, is DGGITQSPKYLFRKEGQNVTLSCEQNLNHDAMYWYRQDPGQGLRLIYYSQIVNDFQKGDIAEGYSVSREKKESFPLTVTSAQKNPTAFYLCASSMVGGKGNEQFFGPGTRLTVL.

This clone was picked up one time. The chain joins TRBV14 to TRBJ2-2, with TRBD1 matching 10 bases. Germline CDR1 SGHDN, CDR2 FVKESK. The V gene end was trimmed by 5 bases and the J gene end by 5 bases; junction bases not matched to a gene: 8. This CDR3 region has 16 residues. The CDR3 loop is CASSTLTGGYTGELFF. As DNA, the CDR3 is TGTGCCAGCAGCACTTTGACAGGGGGCTATACCGGGGAGCTGTTTTTT.

This chain joins TRBV5-6 and TRBJ1-1; possibly TRBD1 for D (6 bases). This CDR3 spans 15 amino acids. Looked up from germline, CDR1 is SGHDT and CDR2 is YYEEEE. Trimming took 4 bases from V and 3 from J, leaving 16 bases between them. The CDR3 region has the DNA TGTGCCAGCAGCGATGTCACAGGGAGCCACACTGAAGCTTTCTTT. Protein product: CASSDVTGSHTEAFF.

This chain connects TRBV28 to TRBJ2-4; possibly TRBD2 for D (5 bases). Germline V gene sequence: CDR1 MDHEN, CDR2 SYDVKM. V gave up 5 bases and J gave up 9 bases, with 14 bases separating them. The CDR3 consists of 13 residues. This chain's CDR3 is CASSGEGMTIQYF. CDR3 in DNA: TGTGCCAGCAGTGGAGAGGGTATGACCATTCAGTACTTC.

The chain joins TRBV11-3 to TRBJ2-3; TRBD2 might be the D (7 bases). The CDR3 contains 14 residues. The V end was cut by 5 bases, the J end by 5 bases, with 14 bases between. Germline CDR1 SGHNT, CDR2 YENEEA. This CDR3 reads CASSPRGGGDTQYF. CDR3 nucleotides: TGTGCCAGCAGCCCTAGGGGAGGGGGAGATACGCAGTATTTT. Full variable domain (missing parts from reference TRBV11-3 and TRBJ2-3): EAGVVQSPRYKIIEKKQPVAFWCNPISGHNTLYWYLQNLGQGPELLIRYENEEAVDDSQLPKDRFSAERLKGVDSTLKIQPAELGDSAVYLCASSPRGGGDTQYFGPGTRLTVL.

This rearrangement joins TRBV28 to TRBJ2-1; TRBD2 matches 11 bases. The CDR3 has 15 amino acids. CDR1 and CDR2 from the germline V gene are MDHEN and SYDVKM. The V gene end was trimmed by 4 bases and the J gene end by 6 bases; junction bases not matched to a gene: 5. The CDR3 loop reads CASSSSGTSGNEQFF. The CDR3 DNA follows: TGTGCCAGCAGTTCCTCAGGGACTAGCGGCAATGAGCAGTTCTTC.

This clone came up once. The V gene is TRBV7-8, the J gene TRBJ2-7; no clear D. The CDR3 has 14 residues. Trimming took off 5 bases at V and 2 bases at J, with 13 bases between the two ends. Germline CDR1 reads SGHVS; CDR2 reads FQNEAQ. The DNA for the CDR3 is TGTGCCAGCAGCCCCATCCACTCGGCCTACGAGCAGTACTTC. It is translated as CASSPIHSAYEQYF.

The genes are TRBV5-4 and TRBJ2-7; 10 nucleotides agree with TRBD2. After removal of 2 bases from V and 5 bases from J, the junction contained 10 bases not matched to a gene. The length of the CDR3 is 16 residues. CDR1 is SGHNT, CDR2 YYREEE, per germline (reference sequence). CDR3 nucleotides: TGTGCCAGCAGCTTTACCGCTAGCGGGGGACTGAACGAGCAGTACTTC. This codes for CASSFTASGGLNEQYF.

This clone was seen a few times. This chain joins TRBV2 and TRBJ1-3; no reliable D call. CDR3 size: 16 residues. CDR1 is SNHLY and CDR2 is FYNNEI in the germline V gene. The germline V and J ends were trimmed by 9 bases and 2 bases, with 20 bases remaining between them. CDR3 sequence (DNA): TGTGCCAGTGCGGACTTCTTAAAGGAGCCTGGAAACACCATATATTTT. This sequence encodes CASADFLKEPGNTIYF.

V and J are TRBV11-2 and TRBJ2-3; possible D gene TRBD2, 6 bases. This CDR3 contains 15 residues. V lost 7 bases and J lost 1, with 15 bases in between. The germline CDR1 and CDR2 sequences are SGHAT and FQNNGV. DNA of the CDR3: TGTGCCAGCACCACATGGGGACTCCGCACAGATACGCAGTATTTT. Encoded protein: CASTTWGLRTDTQYF.